Here is one T cell receptor (beta chain) with its context. The antigen is not known. Germline lookup yields CDR1 SQVTM and CDR2 ANQGSEA. The CDR3 runs to 14 residues. The germline V and J ends were trimmed by 7 bases and 1 base, with 16 bases remaining between them. The sample comes from a study of shared clonotypes between healthy human individuals. Study-level information: Contributing individuals were a couple of females and a few males aged 18 to 49. General observations from the study: Clonotype sharing among donors likely depends on sequencing depth.

Data came from immunoSEQ multiplex PCR; TCRdb stores just in-frame clones and leaves some out. Altogether some 2,500,000 clones are present, around 93% being singletons, with the ten largest covering about 0.36%. This sequence was found in a man aged 18 to 30 in good health. Some clones in this sample may be carry-over from other donors' samples. The sequenced material came from naive CD4+ T cells from PBMCs. Indicated subset: CD45RA+ positively selected. This chain links TRBV29-1 with TRBJ1-1; possibly TRBD1 for D (6 bases). CDR3 DNA: TGCAGCGCCCGTAGGACAGTTAAGAACACTGAAGCTTTCTTT. This gives the protein CSARRTVKNTEAFF. The complete variable domain, with remaining parts taken from reference TRBV29-1 and TRBJ1-1, reads SAVISQKPSRDICQRGTSLTIQCQVDSQVTMMFWYRQQPGQSLTLIATANQGSEATYESGFVIDKFPISRPNLTFSTLTVSNMSPEDSSIYLCSARRTVKNTEAFFGQGTRLTVV.